The clone carrying this TCR beta chain was recorded a few times. The source of the sample is a study of blood T cell repertoires in COVID-19. About the research overall: From T cells, B-cell-depleted T cells, or PBMCs came the material, which was cDNA or gDNA.

Original processing notes: Reference gene primer amplification gave estimated nucleated cell counts. The table came from immunoSEQ multiplex PCR; TCRdb's copy has only in-frame clones and leaves some out. V and J calls plus clone size are reproduced from that table; the DNA served to infer D and trimming. The table has under 250,000 clones, around nine tenths seen once. The sequenced sample was peripheral blood. The TCR originated in a woman between 65 and 79 years old with active or convalescent COVID-19.

The CDR3 region is CASSLDGGRLYNEQFF. CDR3 bases: TGTGCCAGCAGCTTGGACGGGGGGCGATTATACAATGAGCAGTTCTTC. The J gene is TRBJ2-1, the V gene TRBV7-2, with a weak D call TRBD2 (7 bases). Germline assignment: CDR1 SGHTA and CDR2 FQGNSA. The CDR3 covers 16 residues. V was cut by 3 bases and J by 4 bases, with 16 bases left in between.